Listed here are 2 T cell receptor beta chains from one sample, sequenced in a study of T cell responses to AZD1222 COVID-19 vaccine. Some clones are missing from TCRdb's copy, which holds only in-frame ones; the method was immunoSEQ multiplex PCR. Of 110,000 to 150,000 clones in the sample, about 94% were seen once. The sample in question was peripheral blood, obtained on day 0 of AZD1222 vaccination. These receptors all come from an adult in good health.

The chain joins TRBV9 to TRBJ2-7; 9 bases agree with TRBD2. The CDR3 is made up of 14 amino acids. With V trimmed by 6 bases and J by 3 bases, 7 bases remained unmatched. Germline CDR1 reads SGDLS; CDR2 reads YYNGEE. The chain's CDR3 is CASIVGLAGYEQYF. The CDR3, as DNA: TGTGCCAGCATCGTGGGACTAGCAGGCTACGAGCAGTACTTC.

This clone was recorded only once. This chain uses TRBV19 with TRBJ1-2; D is undetermined. CDR1 and CDR2 from the germline V gene are LNHDA and SQIVND (reference sequence). The CDR3 sequence is 13 residues long. The V and J ends lost 1 base and 8 bases respectively, with 11 bases between them. The CDR3 DNA follows: TGTGCCAGTAGTATAGTTGAGGGAAGCGGCTACACCTTC. Residues: CASSIVEGSGYTF.